The 5 T cell receptor beta chains in this list originate from one sample, sequenced in a study of blood T cell repertoires in COVID-19. The table came from immunoSEQ multiplex PCR; TCRdb's copy has only in-frame clones and leaves some out. The sample lists 200,000 to 300,000 clones; nearly 85% were seen once. Sequencing used peripheral blood. The receptor source for this set is a human donor in a cohort sampled during active COVID-19.

This rearrangement joins TRBV27 to TRBJ1-5; tentative D call: TRBD1 (5 bases). The CDR3 consists of 15 residues. CDR1 MNHEY and CDR2 SMNVEV come from the germline V gene (reference sequence). The germline V and J ends were trimmed by 1 base and 1 base, with 8 bases remaining between them. This chain's CDR3 is CASSLWGESNQPQHF. CDR3 nucleotide sequence: TGTGCCAGCAGTTTATGGGGGGAGAGCAATCAGCCCCAGCATTTT.

This sequence joins TRBV18 and TRBJ2-7; 9 nucleotides line up with TRBD1. After removal of 2 bases from V and 2 bases from J, the junction contained 4 bases not matched to a gene. Per germline, CDR1 KGHSH and CDR2 LQKENI. This CDR3 region has 15 residues. The DNA for the CDR3 is TGTGCCAGCTCACCAGGAGACAGGGGGACCTACGAGCAGTACTTC. As protein: CASSPGDRGTYEQYF.

This chain connects TRBV5-5 to TRBJ2-3; 7 nucleotides match TRBD2. The junction had 10 bases not matched to a gene; V was cut back by 4 bases and J by 2 bases. Germline V CDR1 and CDR2: SGHKS, YYEKEE (reference sequence). The CDR3 runs 16 residues. CDR3: CASSLLGGRNTDTQYF. The CDR3 nucleotides read TGTGCCAGCAGCCTTCTGGGGGGGAGGAACACAGATACGCAGTATTTT.

This sequence joins TRBV6-2 or TRBV6-3 and TRBJ1-3; D call uncertain. The CDR3 has 13 amino acids. Germline V lookup: CDR1 MNHEY, CDR2 SVGEGT. V lost 7 bases to trimming and J lost 6 bases, with 13 bases between them. As DNA, the CDR3 is TGTGCCAGCACCCCGGGGAGCTTAAACACCATATATTTT. Amino acid sequence: CASTPGSLNTIYF.

The V call is TRBV5-1, the J call TRBJ1-1; D unclear. The CDR3 extends over 15 amino acids. From germline, CDR1 is SGHRS and CDR2 YFSETQ. V gave up 4 bases and J gave up 3 bases, with 16 bases separating them. CDR3 DNA: TGCGCCAGCAGCCTCCACGGCCAGGCAGACACTGAAGCTTTCTTT. It encodes CASSLHGQADTEAFF.